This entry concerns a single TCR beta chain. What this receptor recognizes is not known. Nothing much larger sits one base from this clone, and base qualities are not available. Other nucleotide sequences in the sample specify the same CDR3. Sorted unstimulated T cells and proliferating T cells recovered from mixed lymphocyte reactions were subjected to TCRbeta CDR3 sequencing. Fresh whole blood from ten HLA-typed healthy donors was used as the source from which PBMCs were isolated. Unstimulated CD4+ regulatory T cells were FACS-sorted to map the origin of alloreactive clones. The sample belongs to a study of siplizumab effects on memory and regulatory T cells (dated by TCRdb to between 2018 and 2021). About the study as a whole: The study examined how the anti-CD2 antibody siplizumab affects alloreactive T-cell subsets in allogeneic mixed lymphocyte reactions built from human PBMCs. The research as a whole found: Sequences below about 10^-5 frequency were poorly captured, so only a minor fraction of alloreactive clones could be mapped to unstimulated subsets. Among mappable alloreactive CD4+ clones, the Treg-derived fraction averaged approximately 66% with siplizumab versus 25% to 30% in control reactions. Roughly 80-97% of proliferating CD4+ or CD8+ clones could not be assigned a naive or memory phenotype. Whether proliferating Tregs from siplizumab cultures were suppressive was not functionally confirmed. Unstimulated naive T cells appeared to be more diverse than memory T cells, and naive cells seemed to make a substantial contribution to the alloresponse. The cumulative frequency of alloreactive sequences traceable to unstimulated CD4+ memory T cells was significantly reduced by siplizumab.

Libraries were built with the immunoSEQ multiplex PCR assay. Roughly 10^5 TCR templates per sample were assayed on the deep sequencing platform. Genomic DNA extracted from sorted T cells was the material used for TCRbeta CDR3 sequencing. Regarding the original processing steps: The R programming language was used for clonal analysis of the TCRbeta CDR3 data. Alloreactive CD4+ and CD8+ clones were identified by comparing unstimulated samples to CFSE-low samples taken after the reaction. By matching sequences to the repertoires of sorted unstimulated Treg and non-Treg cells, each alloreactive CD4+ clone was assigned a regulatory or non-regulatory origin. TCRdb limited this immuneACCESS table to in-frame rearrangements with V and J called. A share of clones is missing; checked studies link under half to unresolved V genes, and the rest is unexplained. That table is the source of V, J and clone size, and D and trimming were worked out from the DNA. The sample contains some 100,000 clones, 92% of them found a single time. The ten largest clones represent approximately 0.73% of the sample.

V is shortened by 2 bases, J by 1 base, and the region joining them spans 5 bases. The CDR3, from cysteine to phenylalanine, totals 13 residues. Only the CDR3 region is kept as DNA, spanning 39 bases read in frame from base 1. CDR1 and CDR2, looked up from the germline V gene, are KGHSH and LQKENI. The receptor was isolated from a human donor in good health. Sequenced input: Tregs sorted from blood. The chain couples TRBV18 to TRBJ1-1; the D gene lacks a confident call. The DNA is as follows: TGTGCCAGCTCACCAAACGGGAACACTGAAGCTTTCTTT. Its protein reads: CASSPNGNTEAFF.